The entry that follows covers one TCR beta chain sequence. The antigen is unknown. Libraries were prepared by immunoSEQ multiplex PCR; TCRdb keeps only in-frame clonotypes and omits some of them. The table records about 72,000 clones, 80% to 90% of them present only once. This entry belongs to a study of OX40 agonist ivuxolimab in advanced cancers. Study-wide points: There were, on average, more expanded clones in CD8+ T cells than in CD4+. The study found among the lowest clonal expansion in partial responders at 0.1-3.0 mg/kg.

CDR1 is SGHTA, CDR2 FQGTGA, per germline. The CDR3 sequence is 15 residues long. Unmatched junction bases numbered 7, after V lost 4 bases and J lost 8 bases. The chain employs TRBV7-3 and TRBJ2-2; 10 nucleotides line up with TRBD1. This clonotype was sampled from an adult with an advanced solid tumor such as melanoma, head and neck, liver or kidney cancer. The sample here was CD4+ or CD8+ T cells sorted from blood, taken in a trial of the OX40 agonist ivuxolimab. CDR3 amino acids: CASSSGTGVFGELFF. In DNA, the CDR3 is TGTGCCAGCAGCTCCGGGACAGGGGTCTTTGGGGAGCTGTTTTTT.